Each of the 23 T cell receptor beta chains below was sequenced from the same sample in a study of shared clonotypes between healthy human individuals. Sequencing used immunoSEQ multiplex PCR; TCRdb keeps in-frame clones, though not all of them. The sample has about 2.3 million clones, 85% to 95% seen once. The source material was naive CD4+ T cells from PBMCs. Subset indicated: CD45RA+ positively selected. These TCRs come from a man aged 18 to 30 in good health. Some clones in this sample may be carry-over from other donors' samples.

V and J are TRBV18 and TRBJ2-2, with D possibly matching TRBD1 (6 bases). Germline V gene sequence: CDR1 KGHSH, CDR2 LQKENI. V lost 3 bases and J 4 bases, leaving 15 bases between the germline ends. The CDR3 is 16 amino acids. The CDR3 DNA sequence: TGTGCCAGCTCACCCGAGGCGGTGGGGGCCACCGGGGAGCTGTTTTTT. Protein product: CASSPEAVGATGELFF.

The chain has TRBV7-8 and TRBJ1-4; D perhaps matches TRBD1 (6 bases). Germline V gene lookup returns CDR1 SGHVS and CDR2 FQNEAQ. The CDR3 is made up of 14 amino acids. The V gene lost 5 bases and the J gene lost 8 bases, with 15 bases spanning the gap. The CDR3 DNA sequence: TGTGCCAGCAGCCCCGGCGGGGGCGGCGAAAAACTGTTTTTT. Protein sequence: CASSPGGGGEKLFF.

Concerning this clone: The same CDR3 also results from other DNA sequences found in this sample. The rearrangement joins TRBV5-1 to TRBJ1-1, with no clear D. Trimming took 3 bases from V and 1 from J, leaving 10 bases between them. CDR1 and CDR2 (germline): SGHRS, YFSETQ. CDR3 length: 14 amino acids. For the CDR3, the DNA is TGCGCCAGCAGCTCGCAAGGGCCGAACACTGAAGCTTTCTTT. This encodes CASSSQGPNTEAFF.

The V call is TRBV4-1, the J call TRBJ2-5; D gene unclear. CDR3 length: 13 residues. Germline values: CDR1 MGHRA, CDR2 YSYEKL. V lost 3 bases, J lost 1 base, and 6 bases lay in between. CDR3 sequence: CASSHFVQETQYF. Here the CDR3 DNA reads TGCGCCAGCAGCCATTTTGTCCAAGAGACCCAGTACTTC.

The gene calls are TRBV5-4 and TRBJ1-3, with a weak D call TRBD1 (5 bases). The length of the CDR3 is 17 residues. CDR1 and CDR2 from the germline V gene are SGHNT and YYREEE (reference sequence). Trimming cost V 3 bases and J 0 bases, with 16 bases left between them. In DNA, the CDR3 is TGTGCCAGCAGCTCAAATACACAGGACGGCTCTGGAAACACCATATATTTT. Residues: CASSSNTQDGSGNTIYF.

The chain links TRBV27 to TRBJ1-1; D is undetermined. The V gene lost 2 bases and the J gene lost 5 bases, with 9 bases spanning the gap. The CDR3 covers 13 residues. Germline assignment: CDR1 MNHEY and CDR2 SMNVEV (reference sequence). The CDR3 loop reads CASSLNGRTEAFF. CDR3 coding DNA: TGTGCCAGCAGTTTAAACGGGCGGACTGAAGCTTTCTTT.

Here the CDR3 DNA reads TGTGCCAGCAGCTTAGCAGGTGGGACTTCCAACGAGCAGTACTTC. This encodes CASSLAGGTSNEQYF. The chain has TRBV7-9 and TRBJ2-7; tentative D call: TRBD2 (6 bases). Germline V gene data show CDR1 as SEHNR and CDR2 as FQNEAQ (reference sequence). The CDR3 totals 15 residues. The V gene lost 0 bases and the J gene lost 5 bases, with 14 bases spanning the gap.

This chain links TRBV19 with TRBJ2-1; 9 positions match TRBD2. CDR1 is LNHDA and CDR2 is SQIVND in the germline V gene (reference sequence). Trimming cost V 9 bases and J 4 bases; bases outside gene matches: 7. The CDR3 totals 14 residues. The CDR3 DNA follows: TGTGCCAGCGGGGGGCTAGCGGGGTACAATGAGCAGTTCTTC. This codes for CASGGLAGYNEQFF.

The CDR3: CASSLVLGTQETQYF. The DNA of the CDR3 is TGTGCCAGCAGCTTAGTCCTGGGTACCCAAGAGACCCAGTACTTC. This chain connects TRBV11-2 to TRBJ2-5, with unresolved D. Trimming left V 1 base short and J 1 base short, with 10 bases between. CDR1 SGHAT and CDR2 FQNNGV come from the germline V gene. The CDR3 spans 15 residues.

J is TRBJ1-1 and V is TRBV5-4; D is uncertain. V was trimmed by 1 base and J by 1 base, leaving 11 bases between them. There are 15 residues in the CDR3. Germline CDR1 is SGHNT and CDR2 is YYREEE (reference sequence). The CDR3 nucleotides read TGTGCCAGCAGCTTGACGAGGGCCGGGAACACTGAAGCTTTCTTT. Protein: CASSLTRAGNTEAFF.

J is TRBJ2-3 and V is TRBV20-1, with D unclear. Germline V CDR1 and CDR2: DFQATT, SNEGSKA (reference sequence). The CDR3 contains 11 residues. Trimming removed 7 bases at V and 6 bases at J, with 11 bases between. CDR3 amino acids: CSVETGDTQYF. The CDR3 DNA reads as TGCAGTGTAGAGACTGGGGATACGCAGTATTTT.

The chain combines TRBV18 with TRBJ2-4, with 8 positions matching TRBD1. The CDR3 loop spans 20 amino acids. The trim removed 3 bases at V and 2 bases at J, leaving 18 bases unmatched. CDR1 and CDR2 from the germline V gene are KGHSH and LQKENI. The CDR3 nucleotides read TGTGCCAGCTCACCTTTGATGCGGGACAGGTCCCTCCGAACCAAAAACATTCAGTACTTC. Translation gives CASSPLMRDRSLRTKNIQYF.

CDR3 protein: CASSLLLAGLTELYEQYF. CDR3 DNA: TGTGCCAGCAGCTTATTATTAGCGGGACTGACCGAACTTTACGAGCAGTACTTC. V usage is TRBV7-9 and J usage is TRBJ2-5; 8 bases fit TRBD2. The closer fit of TRBJ2-7 to the DNA end suggests the J call may be wrong. The germline CDR1 and CDR2 sequences are SEHNR and FQNEAQ (reference sequence). There are 18 residues in the CDR3.

The rearrangement uses TRBV28 and TRBJ1-5; maybe TRBD1 (6 bases). This CDR3 comprises 15 residues. Trimming stripped 4 bases from V and 6 bases from J, with 16 bases between. Germline lookup yields CDR1 MDHEN and CDR2 SYDVKM. The CDR3 coding sequence is TGTGCCAGCAGTTCACCCGGGGGGGGCGGTCAGCCCCAGCATTTT. Its protein product is CASSSPGGGGQPQHF.

The chain has TRBV19 and TRBJ1-1, with D unresolved. CDR1 and CDR2 from the germline V gene are LNHDA and SQIVND (reference sequence). This CDR3 spans 14 amino acids. V shed 7 bases and J shed 0 bases, with 12 bases lying between them. CDR3 sequence: CASTRSFMNTEAFF. The CDR3 coding sequence is TGTGCCAGTACCCGAAGTTTCATGAACACTGAAGCTTTCTTT.

The chain carries TRBV5-1 and TRBJ2-7; a weak D match, TRBD2 (5 bases). Trimming removed 6 bases from V and 6 bases from J, with 16 bases in between. Germline lookup yields CDR1 SGHRS and CDR2 YFSETQ. The CDR3 is 13 amino acids. CDR3: CASTDSYGLEQYF. The CDR3 bases are TGCGCCAGCACGGACTCCTACGGGCTCGAGCAGTACTTC.

This rearrangement joins TRBV5-1 to TRBJ1-1; D not certain. This CDR3 spans 16 amino acids. V was cut by 3 bases and J by 1 base, with 16 bases left in between. CDR1 is SGHRS, CDR2 YFSETQ, per germline. CDR3: CASSSAGFTTNTEAFF. CDR3 bases: TGCGCCAGCAGCTCGGCGGGGTTCACTACGAACACTGAAGCTTTCTTT.

The chain is built from TRBV11-1 and TRBJ2-7; 9 nucleotides match TRBD2. The junction had 5 bases not matched to a gene; V was cut back by 2 bases and J by 6 bases. The germline gives CDR1 SGHAT, CDR2 FQDESV (reference sequence). The CDR3 sequence is 14 residues long. The CDR3 DNA sequence: TGTGCCAGCAGCTTATTAGCGGGAGATCGCGAGCAGTACTTC. The encoded protein is CASSLLAGDREQYF.

The genes are TRBV29-1 and TRBJ2-7; 10 nucleotides align to TRBD1. The germline CDR1 and CDR2 sequences are SQVTM and ANQGSEA. This CDR3 is built from 15 residues. The V gene end was trimmed by 3 bases and the J gene end by 2 bases; junction bases not matched to a gene: 7. Written as DNA, the CDR3 is TGCAGCGTTGATAGCCCGGACAGGGGGACCTACGAGCAGTACTTC. Residues: CSVDSPDRGTYEQYF.

The V and J genes are TRBV28 and TRBJ2-7; D is unclear. Per germline, CDR1 MDHEN and CDR2 SYDVKM. V lost 8 bases and J lost 0, with 14 bases in between. The CDR3 loop spans 14 amino acids. CDR3 nucleotides: TGTGCCAGCTTCAGCGAAGCTGACTCCTACGAGCAGTACTTC. Its translation: CASFSEADSYEQYF.

The chain is built from TRBV4-3 and TRBJ2-6; D gene ambiguous. The CDR3 totals 19 residues. Trimming took off 1 base at V and 0 bases at J, with 16 bases between the two ends. The germline CDR1 and CDR2 sequences are LGHNA and YSLEER. This chain's CDR3 is CASSQGLYPGISGANVLTF. DNA of the CDR3: TGCGCCAGCAGCCAAGGTCTTTATCCGGGTATCTCTGGGGCCAACGTCCTGACTTTC.

The chain uses TRBV18 and TRBJ2-1, with 8 bases identical to TRBD2. V lost 0 bases, J lost 9 bases, and 4 bases stayed unmatched. CDR3 length: 14 amino acids. Germline loops: CDR1 KGHSH, CDR2 LQKENI. The CDR3 spells CASSPPTSAVEQFF. The CDR3 region has the DNA TGTGCCAGCTCACCACCGACTAGCGCGGTTGAGCAGTTCTTC.

The genes are TRBV5-1 and TRBJ2-7, with D possibly being TRBD2 (6 bases). V shed 5 bases and J shed 3 bases, with 6 bases lying between them. CDR3 length: 11 amino acids. Germline CDR1 is SGHRS and CDR2 is YFSETQ. CDR3 in amino acids: CASRAGYEQYF. CDR3 DNA sequence: TGCGCCAGCAGAGCGGGCTACGAGCAGTACTTC.